This T cell receptor (beta chain) was captured in a study of T cells in Graves' hyperthyroidism and ophthalmopathy. V was pared by 2 bases and J by 5 bases, with 15 bases between. There are 15 residues in the CDR3. Germline loops: CDR1 MDHEN, CDR2 SYDVKM. Amplification targeted TCR beta CDR3 regions from RNA transcripts. HTBI primers were employed in a first-round RT-PCR of the TCR CDR3. Each CDR3 protein is one row after TCRdb ran MiXCR on the multiplex PCR reads. The sample holds hundreds of thousands of distinct CDR3 sequences, around 21% seen once. This clonotype was seen ten or more times. Its target is unknown. Whole-study findings and limits: A 13 V-J model separated ophthalmopathy from stable hyperthyroidism.

This sequence was found in a man aged 30 to 45 with Graves' ophthalmopathy. V is TRBV28 and J is TRBJ2-5; tentative D call: TRBD1 (5 bases). The sequencing sample was made of blood. CDR3 bases: TGTGCCAGCAGTTTAGGGCAGGGAAGGCGCGAGACCCAGTACTTC. It codes for CASSLGQGRRETQYF. The whole variable domain, filled in from reference TRBV28 and TRBJ2-5, reads DVKVTQSSRYLVKRTGEKVFLECVQDMDHENMFWYRQDPGLGLRLIYFSYDVKMKEKGDIPEGYSVSREKKERFSLILESASTNQTSMYLCASSLGQGRRETQYFGPGTRLLVL.